This TCR beta chain originates from a study of blood T cell repertoires in COVID-19. Profiling relied on immunoSEQ multiplex PCR, and the TCRdb table lists in-frame clones only, not all of them. The table includes about 100,000 clones, 80% detected once. CDR1 and CDR2 (germline): MNHEY, SVGAGI. CDR3 size: 13 residues. V lost 6 bases to trimming and J lost 5 bases, with 13 bases between them. This clonotype was sampled from a woman aged 70-85 years with acute or convalescent COVID-19. Sequencing was done on a sample of peripheral blood. The rearrangement uses TRBV6-5 and TRBJ1-1; possible D gene TRBD1, 6 bases. Written as DNA, the CDR3 is TGTGCCAGCAGGCGTACAGGGCGGACTGAAGCTTTCTTT. Protein: CASRRTGRTEAFF.